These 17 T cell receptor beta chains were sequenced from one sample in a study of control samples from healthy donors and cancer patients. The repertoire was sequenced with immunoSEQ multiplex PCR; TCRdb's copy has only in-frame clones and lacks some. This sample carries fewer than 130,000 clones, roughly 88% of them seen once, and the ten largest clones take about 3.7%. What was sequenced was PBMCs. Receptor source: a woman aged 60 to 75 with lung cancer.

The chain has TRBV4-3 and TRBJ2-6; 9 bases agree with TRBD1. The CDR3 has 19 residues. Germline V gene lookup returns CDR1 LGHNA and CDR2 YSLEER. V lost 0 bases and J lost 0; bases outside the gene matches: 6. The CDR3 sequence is CASSQEGGQGFSGANVLTF. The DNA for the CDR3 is TGCGCCAGCAGCCAAGAAGGCGGACAGGGGTTCTCTGGGGCCAACGTCCTGACTTTC.

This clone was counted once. CDR3 coding DNA: TGCAGTGCTAGTGGATCGGCGGGATTAGCTAACTATGGCTACACCTTC. This sequence encodes CSASGSAGLANYGYTF. The chain combines TRBV20-1 with TRBJ1-2, with D uncertain. The germline V gene has CDR1 DFQATT and CDR2 SNEGSKA (reference sequence). V was cut by 3 bases and J by 0 bases, with 17 bases left in between. The CDR3 runs to 16 residues.

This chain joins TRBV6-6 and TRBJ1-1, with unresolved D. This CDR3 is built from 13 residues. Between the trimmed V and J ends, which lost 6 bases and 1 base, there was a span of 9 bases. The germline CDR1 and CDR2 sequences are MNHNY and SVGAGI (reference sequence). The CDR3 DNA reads TGTGCCAGCAGGGCTGGACCGAACACTGAAGCTTTCTTT. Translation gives CASRAGPNTEAFF.

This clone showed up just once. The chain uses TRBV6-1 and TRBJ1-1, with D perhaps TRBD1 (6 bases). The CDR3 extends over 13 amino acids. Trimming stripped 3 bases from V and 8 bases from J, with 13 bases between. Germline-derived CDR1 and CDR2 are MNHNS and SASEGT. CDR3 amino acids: CASSEPGTFEAFF. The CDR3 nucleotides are TGTGCCAGCAGTGAGCCCGGGACATTCGAAGCTTTCTTT.

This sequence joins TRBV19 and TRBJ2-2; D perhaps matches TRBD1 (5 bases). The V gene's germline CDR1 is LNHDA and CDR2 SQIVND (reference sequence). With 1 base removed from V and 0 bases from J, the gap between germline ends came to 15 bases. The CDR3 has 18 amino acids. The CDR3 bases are TGTGCCAGTAGTATAGGAGACAGCTATTACTCGAACACCGGGGAGCTGTTTTTT. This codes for CASSIGDSYYSNTGELFF. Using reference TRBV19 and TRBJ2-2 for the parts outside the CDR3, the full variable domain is DGGITQSPKYLFRKEGQNVTLSCEQNLNHDAMYWYRQDPGQGLRLIYYSQIVNDFQKGDIAEGYSVSREKKESFPLTVTSAQKNPTAFYLCASSIGDSYYSNTGELFFGEGSRLTVL.

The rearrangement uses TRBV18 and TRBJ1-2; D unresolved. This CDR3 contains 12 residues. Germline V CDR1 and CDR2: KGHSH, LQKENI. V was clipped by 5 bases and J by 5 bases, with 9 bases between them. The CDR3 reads CASSAPQYGYTF. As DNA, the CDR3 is TGTGCCAGCTCAGCCCCTCAATATGGCTACACCTTC.

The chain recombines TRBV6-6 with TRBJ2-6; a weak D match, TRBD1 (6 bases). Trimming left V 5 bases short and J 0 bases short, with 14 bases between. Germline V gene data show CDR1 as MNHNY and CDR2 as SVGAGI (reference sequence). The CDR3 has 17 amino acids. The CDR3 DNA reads TGTGCCAGCAGTCTACAACAGGGTCGCTCTGGGGCCAACGTCCTGACTTTC. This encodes CASSLQQGRSGANVLTF.

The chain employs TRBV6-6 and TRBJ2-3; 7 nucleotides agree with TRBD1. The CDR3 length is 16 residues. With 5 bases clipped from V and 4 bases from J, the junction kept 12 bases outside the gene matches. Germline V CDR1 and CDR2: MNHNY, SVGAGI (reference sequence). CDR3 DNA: TGTGCCAGCAGTCGACATACGAGGACAGGCGCAGATACGCAGTATTTT. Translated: CASSRHTRTGADTQYF.

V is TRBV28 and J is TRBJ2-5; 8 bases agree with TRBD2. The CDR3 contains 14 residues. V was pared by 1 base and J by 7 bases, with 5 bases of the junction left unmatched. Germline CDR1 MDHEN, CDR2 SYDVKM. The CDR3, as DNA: TGTGCCAGCAGTTTATTCAGCGGGAGCGTGACCCAGTACTTC. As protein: CASSLFSGSVTQYF.

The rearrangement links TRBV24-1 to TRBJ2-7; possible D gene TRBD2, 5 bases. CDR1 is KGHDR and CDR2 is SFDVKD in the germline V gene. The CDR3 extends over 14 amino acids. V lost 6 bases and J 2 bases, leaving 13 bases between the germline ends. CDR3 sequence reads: CATSSPDSAYEQYF. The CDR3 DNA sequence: TGTGCCACCAGTTCTCCGGACTCGGCCTACGAGCAGTACTTC.

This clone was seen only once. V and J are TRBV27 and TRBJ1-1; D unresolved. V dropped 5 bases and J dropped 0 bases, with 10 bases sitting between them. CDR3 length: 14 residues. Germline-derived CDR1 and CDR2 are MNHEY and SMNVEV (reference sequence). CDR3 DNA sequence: TGTGCCAGCAGTCCGTTCTCAATGAACACTGAAGCTTTCTTT. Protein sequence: CASSPFSMNTEAFF.

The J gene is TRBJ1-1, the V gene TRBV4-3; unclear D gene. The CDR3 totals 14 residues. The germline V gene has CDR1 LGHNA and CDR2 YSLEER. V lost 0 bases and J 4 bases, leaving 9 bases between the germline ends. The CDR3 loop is CASSQEISGTEAFF. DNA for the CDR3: TGCGCCAGCAGCCAAGAGATCAGTGGCACTGAAGCTTTCTTT.

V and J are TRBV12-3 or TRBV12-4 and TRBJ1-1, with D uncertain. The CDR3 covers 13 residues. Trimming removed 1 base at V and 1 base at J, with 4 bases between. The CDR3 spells CASSLGWNTEAFF. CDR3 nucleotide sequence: TGTGCCAGCAGTTTAGGGTGGAACACTGAAGCTTTCTTT.

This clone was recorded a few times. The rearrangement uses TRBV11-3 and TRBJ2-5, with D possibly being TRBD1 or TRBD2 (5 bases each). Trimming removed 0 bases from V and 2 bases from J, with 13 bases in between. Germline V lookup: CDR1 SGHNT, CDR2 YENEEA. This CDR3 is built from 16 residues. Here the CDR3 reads CASSLEGWGRQETQYF. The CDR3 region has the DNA TGTGCCAGCAGCTTAGAGGGGTGGGGACGACAAGAGACCCAGTACTTC.

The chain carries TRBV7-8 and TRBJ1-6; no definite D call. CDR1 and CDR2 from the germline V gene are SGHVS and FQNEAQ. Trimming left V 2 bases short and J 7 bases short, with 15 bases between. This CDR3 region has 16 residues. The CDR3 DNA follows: TGTGCCAGCAGCTTAAGTTTGACGCAGCCAAATTCACCCCTCCACTTT. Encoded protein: CASSLSLTQPNSPLHF.

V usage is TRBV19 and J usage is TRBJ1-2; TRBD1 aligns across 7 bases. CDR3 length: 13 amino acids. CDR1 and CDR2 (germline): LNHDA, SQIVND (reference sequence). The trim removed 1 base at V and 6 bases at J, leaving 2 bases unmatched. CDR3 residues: CASSIGDRDGYTF. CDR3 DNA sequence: TGTGCCAGTAGTATAGGCGACAGGGATGGCTACACCTTC.

CDR3 loop: CASSLDRYYGYTF. Written as DNA, the CDR3 is TGTGCCAGCAGCTTAGACCGCTACTATGGCTACACCTTC. The chain is built from TRBV11-1 and TRBJ1-2; no reliable D call. V was pared by 1 base and J by 3 bases, with 6 bases between. Germline assignment: CDR1 SGHAT and CDR2 FQDESV (reference sequence). This CDR3 contains 13 residues.